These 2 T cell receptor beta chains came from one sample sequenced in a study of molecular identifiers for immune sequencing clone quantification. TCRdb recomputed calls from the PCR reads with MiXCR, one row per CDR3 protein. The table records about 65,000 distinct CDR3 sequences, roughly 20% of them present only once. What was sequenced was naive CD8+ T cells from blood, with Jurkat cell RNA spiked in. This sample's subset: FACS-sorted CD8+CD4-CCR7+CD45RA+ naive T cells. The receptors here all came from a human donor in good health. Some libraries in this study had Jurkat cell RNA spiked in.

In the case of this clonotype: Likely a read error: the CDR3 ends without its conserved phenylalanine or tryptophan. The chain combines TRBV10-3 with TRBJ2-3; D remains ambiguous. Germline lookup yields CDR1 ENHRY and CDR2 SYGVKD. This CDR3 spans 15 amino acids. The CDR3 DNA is TGTGCCATCAGTGAGTCACAAAGCCCTGGTGATATGCAGTATTTG. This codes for CAISESQSPGDMQYL.

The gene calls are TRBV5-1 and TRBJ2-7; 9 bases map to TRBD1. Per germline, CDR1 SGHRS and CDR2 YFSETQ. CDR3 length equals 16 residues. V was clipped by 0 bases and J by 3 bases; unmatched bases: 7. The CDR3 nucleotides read TGCGCCAGCAGCTTGGCTTACGGGACAGGGATCTACGAGCAGTACTTC. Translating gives CASSLAYGTGIYEQYF.